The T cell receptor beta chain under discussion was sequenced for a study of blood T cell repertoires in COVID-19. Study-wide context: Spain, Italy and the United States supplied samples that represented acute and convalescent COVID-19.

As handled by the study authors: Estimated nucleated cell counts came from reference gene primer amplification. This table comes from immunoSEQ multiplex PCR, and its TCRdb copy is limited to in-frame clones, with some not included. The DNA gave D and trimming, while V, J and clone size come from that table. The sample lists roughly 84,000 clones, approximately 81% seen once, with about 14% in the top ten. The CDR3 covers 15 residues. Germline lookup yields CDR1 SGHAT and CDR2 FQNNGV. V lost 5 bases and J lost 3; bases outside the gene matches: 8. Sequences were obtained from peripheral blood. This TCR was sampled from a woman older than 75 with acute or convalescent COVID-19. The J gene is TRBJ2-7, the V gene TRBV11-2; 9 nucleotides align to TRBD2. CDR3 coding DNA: TGTGCCAGCAGCCCAGGGACTAGCACCATCTACGAGCAGTACTTC. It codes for CASSPGTSTIYEQYF.